The 26 T cell receptor beta chains listed next were all sequenced from one sample in a study of T cells in localized non-small cell lung cancer. The method was immunoSEQ multiplex PCR; TCRdb's version includes in-frame clones alone and lacks a portion of them. The repertoire consists of fewer than 25,000 clones, with approximately 87% occurring once and the leading ten covering 5.5% to 7.5%. The sample consisted of PBMCs, taken before any cancer treatment. The source is a man aged 40 to 69 with stage II lung adenocarcinoma.

The chain links TRBV6-5 to TRBJ1-1; 8 positions match TRBD1. The CDR3 extends over 14 amino acids. The germline CDR1 and CDR2 sequences are MNHEY and SVGAGI. V gave up 6 bases and J gave up 8 bases; unmatched junction bases: 11. CDR3 DNA: TGTGCCAGCAGCCTTCGGAGGGACAGGAGAGAAGCTTTCTTT. It translates to CASSLRRDRREAFF.

In this sample, this clone turned up once. This chain links TRBV6-1 with TRBJ1-2; a possible D gene is TRBD1 (5 bases). The CDR3 is 15 residues long. Germline assignment: CDR1 MNHNS and CDR2 SASEGT. V was pared by 6 bases and J by 5 bases, with 19 bases between. The chain's CDR3 is CASRAMGGFFYGYTF. CDR3 DNA: TGTGCCAGCAGAGCCATGGGGGGATTCTTTTATGGCTACACCTTC.

J is TRBJ2-7 and V is TRBV28; D is undetermined. From germline, CDR1 is MDHEN and CDR2 SYDVKM. CDR3 size: 17 residues. V lost 4 bases and J lost 0, with 19 bases in between. CDR3 loop: CASSSTTGLQPSYEQYF. The CDR3 region has the DNA TGTGCCAGCAGTTCTACTACGGGTCTTCAACCCTCCTACGAGCAGTACTTC.

V gene TRBV6-5 combines with J gene TRBJ2-3; TRBD2 matches at 9 bases. The CDR3 loop spans 14 amino acids. The V gene's germline CDR1 is MNHEY and CDR2 SVGAGI. Trimming took 8 bases from V and 3 from J; bases not matched to a gene: 6. The chain's CDR3 is CASGAGGPTDTQYF. The CDR3, as DNA: TGTGCCAGCGGGGCGGGAGGGCCGACAGATACGCAGTATTTT.

The chain joins TRBV7-2 to TRBJ2-3, with D perhaps matching TRBD2 (8 bases). Germline assignment: CDR1 SGHTA and CDR2 FQGNSA. Trimming took off 11 bases at V and 5 bases at J, with 20 bases between the two ends. CDR3 size: 14 residues. Here the CDR3 DNA reads TGTGCCCTCAGGGGGGGACTAGTCGGAGATACGCAGTATTTT. The encoded protein is CALRGGLVGDTQYF.

Points on this clone: A junction boundary mismatches the germline segment, possibly from a read error. The sample carries other DNA sequences with the same CDR3. The chain is built from TRBV30 and TRBJ2-1; tentative D call: TRBD2 (6 bases). CDR1 is GTSNPN, CDR2 SVGIG, per germline (reference sequence). This CDR3 has 14 residues. The CDR3 region is CAWSRVAVGNEQFF. Here the CDR3 DNA reads TGTGCTTGGAGTCGGGTAGCGGTGGGGAATGAGCAGTTCTTC.

CDR3 region: CAISVGREQFF. The CDR3 DNA is TGTGCCATCTCCGTGGGTCGTGAGCAGTTCTTC. The chain joins TRBV27 to TRBJ2-1, with unresolved D. This CDR3 is built from 11 residues. Trimming cost V 10 bases and J 9 bases, with 13 bases left between them. In germline, CDR1 is MNHEY, CDR2 SMNVEV (reference sequence).

This rearrangement joins TRBV19 to TRBJ1-5; perhaps TRBD1 as D (5 bases). With 6 bases removed from V and 4 bases from J, the gap between germline ends came to 16 bases. From germline, CDR1 is LNHDA and CDR2 SQIVND (reference sequence). This CDR3 spans 15 amino acids. CDR3 amino acids: CASRPGTLGNQPQHF. CDR3 DNA: TGTGCCAGTAGGCCTGGGACCCTAGGAAATCAGCCCCAGCATTTT.

This chain uses TRBV6-5 with TRBJ2-5; tentatively, D is TRBD2 (6 bases). V was shortened by 8 bases and J by 5 bases, with 15 bases between the two germline ends. The CDR3 consists of 13 residues. Per the germline V gene, CDR1 is MNHEY and CDR2 is SVGAGI. CDR3 residues: CASGQGGRETQYF. CDR3 in DNA: TGTGCCAGCGGCCAGGGAGGTAGGGAGACCCAGTACTTC.

V usage is TRBV6-1 and J usage is TRBJ2-1, with a possible D match to TRBD2 (6 bases). The CDR3 has 17 residues. Germline V lookup: CDR1 MNHNS, CDR2 SASEGT. Deletions cut 1 base from V and 7 bases from J, with 20 bases between. DNA of the CDR3: TGTGCCAGCAGTGAAGTCGGGGGAGCCTTAAATTTGAATGAGCAGTTCTTC. This gives the protein CASSEVGGALNLNEQFF.

The rearrangement links TRBV5-1 to TRBJ2-3; 8 bases fit TRBD1. V lost 4 bases, J lost 2 bases, and 6 bases stayed unmatched. Germline V CDR1 and CDR2: SGHRS, YFSETQ. The CDR3 totals 15 residues. The CDR3 loop is CASSLGQGNTDTQYF. In DNA, the CDR3 is TGCGCCAGCAGCCTAGGACAGGGAAACACAGATACGCAGTATTTT.

This clone was counted only a few times. The genes are TRBV18 and TRBJ1-6; unclear D gene. The V gene lost 4 bases and the J gene lost 6 bases, with 13 bases spanning the gap. Germline V gene sequence: CDR1 KGHSH, CDR2 LQKENI. This CDR3 is 15 amino acids long. The CDR3 loop reads CASSRNSGGNSPLHF. The CDR3 DNA is TGTGCCAGCTCACGAAACAGCGGAGGTAATTCACCCCTCCACTTT.

The V gene is TRBV28, the J gene TRBJ1-3; D uncertain. This CDR3 has 14 residues. Looked up from germline, CDR1 is MDHEN and CDR2 is SYDVKM. The V end lost 11 bases, the J end lost 4 bases, and 18 bases lay between the germline ends. The CDR3 spells CAAGNGQEGNTIYF. The CDR3 DNA is TGTGCCGCTGGTAACGGCCAGGAGGGAAACACCATATATTTT.

CDR3 sequence (DNA): TGTGCCTGGGGACGGGGAGGTTCAGGAAACACCATATATTTT. It yields the protein CAWGRGGSGNTIYF. V gene TRBV30 combines with J gene TRBJ1-3; D is uncertain. Germline V gene sequence: CDR1 GTSNPN, CDR2 SVGIG (reference sequence). V was cut by 5 bases and J by 4 bases, with 15 bases left in between. The CDR3 loop spans 14 amino acids.

The gene calls are TRBV6-5 and TRBJ2-3; D may be TRBD1 (7 bases). The CDR3 spans 15 residues. Trimming cost V 2 bases and J 5 bases, with 14 bases left between them. Germline V lookup: CDR1 MNHEY, CDR2 SVGAGI. This CDR3 is CASSYRRGREDTQYF. CDR3 nucleotides: TGTGCCAGCAGTTACAGGAGGGGGCGGGAAGATACGCAGTATTTT.

This chain uses TRBV27 with TRBJ2-4; 7 nucleotides agree with TRBD1. Trimming at V came to 5 bases and at J to 2 bases, leaving 15 bases not matched to a gene. Germline CDR1 is MNHEY and CDR2 is SMNVEV (reference sequence). The CDR3 consists of 18 residues. CDR3 sequence (DNA): TGTGCCAGCAGTCCCACCCCGGACAGGAAAGTGACCAAAAACATTCAGTACTTC. Its translation is CASSPTPDRKVTKNIQYF.

The chain is built from TRBV27 and TRBJ2-7; 7 positions agree with TRBD2. CDR3 size: 17 residues. The junction had 11 bases not matched to a gene; V was cut back by 2 bases and J by 1 base. CDR1 MNHEY and CDR2 SMNVEV come from the germline V gene (reference sequence). As DNA, the CDR3 is TGTGCCAGCAGTTTAAGCACGAGGGGAGGGCTTTCCTACGAGCAGTACTTC. Its protein product is CASSLSTRGGLSYEQYF.

The V and J genes are TRBV5-1 and TRBJ2-1; 7 nucleotides align to TRBD2. Germline V gene lookup returns CDR1 SGHRS and CDR2 YFSETQ. V trimming: 5 bases; J trimming: 5 bases; junction bases outside the gene matches: 13. The CDR3 runs 16 residues. The CDR3 sequence: CASRNALGTTHNEQFF. The CDR3, as DNA: TGCGCCAGCAGAAACGCCCTCGGGACTACCCACAATGAGCAGTTCTTC.

The chain employs TRBV5-1 and TRBJ2-1, with TRBD2 matching over 8 bases. The CDR3 totals 15 residues. CDR1 and CDR2 from the germline V gene are SGHRS and YFSETQ. V trimming: 4 bases; J trimming: 6 bases; junction bases outside the gene matches: 9. CDR3 coding DNA: TGCGCCAGCAGCATTGGACTAGCTTGGGCCAATGAGCAGTTCTTC. Its translation is CASSIGLAWANEQFF.

This clone was counted once. The chain is built from TRBV2 and TRBJ2-1, with TRBD2 identical over 8 bases. The CDR3 totals 13 residues. With 8 bases clipped from V and 4 bases from J, the junction kept 4 bases outside the gene matches. CDR1 and CDR2 from the germline V gene are SNHLY and FYNNEI. As DNA, the CDR3 is TGTGCCAGCGCATCTAGCGGGTACAATGAGCAGTTCTTC. Its translation: CASASSGYNEQFF.

The chain employs TRBV6-1 and TRBJ2-2; 9 bases align to TRBD1. The germline V gene has CDR1 MNHNS and CDR2 SASEGT. This CDR3 region has 15 residues. With V trimmed by 10 bases and J by 7 bases, 13 bases remained unmatched. The CDR3 DNA sequence: TGTGCCACCTTTCCGGGACAGGGATTTTACGGGGAGCTGTTTTTT. Translation gives CATFPGQGFYGELFF.

V gene TRBV18 combines with J gene TRBJ1-2; tentative D call: TRBD1 (5 bases). This CDR3 spans 15 amino acids. Germline CDR1 is KGHSH and CDR2 is LQKENI. V lost 3 bases, J lost 0 bases, and 11 bases lay in between. The CDR3 coding sequence is TGTGCCAGCTCACCTCAAGAACAGGCTAACTATGGCTACACCTTC. Translating gives CASSPQEQANYGYTF.

The chain recombines TRBV5-1 with TRBJ2-4, with 8 positions matching TRBD2. The trim removed 0 bases at V and 7 bases at J, leaving 6 bases unmatched. The CDR3 runs 15 residues. Germline lookup yields CDR1 SGHRS and CDR2 YFSETQ. Here the CDR3 reads CASSLAGTRGNIQYF. DNA of the CDR3: TGCGCCAGCAGCTTGGCTGGGACTAGGGGGAACATTCAGTACTTC.

V and J are TRBV27 and TRBJ1-2; D ambiguous. V lost 8 bases, J lost 7 bases, and 20 bases lay in between. CDR1 and CDR2 from the germline V gene are MNHEY and SMNVEV (reference sequence). The CDR3 is 14 amino acids. CDR3 loop: CASGDSGGSPGYTF. Here the CDR3 DNA reads TGTGCCAGCGGCGACTCGGGTGGAAGTCCTGGCTACACCTTC.

The chain carries TRBV6-5 and TRBJ1-1; no firm D call. The CDR3 is 15 residues long. V was trimmed by 0 bases and J by 0 bases, leaving 8 bases between them. Per germline, CDR1 MNHEY and CDR2 SVGAGI. The CDR3 here is CASSYSLGVNTEAFF. In DNA, the CDR3 is TGTGCCAGCAGTTACTCCCTGGGCGTGAACACTGAAGCTTTCTTT.

The chain has TRBV9 and TRBJ2-7; D possibly corresponds to TRBD2 (6 bases). V was trimmed by 0 bases and J by 3 bases, leaving 10 bases between them. The length of the CDR3 is 14 residues. CDR1 and CDR2 (germline): SGDLS, YYNGEE. The DNA for the CDR3 is TGTGCCAGCAGCGTAGGAGGAGGGGTCTACGAGCAGTACTTC. It encodes CASSVGGGVYEQYF.